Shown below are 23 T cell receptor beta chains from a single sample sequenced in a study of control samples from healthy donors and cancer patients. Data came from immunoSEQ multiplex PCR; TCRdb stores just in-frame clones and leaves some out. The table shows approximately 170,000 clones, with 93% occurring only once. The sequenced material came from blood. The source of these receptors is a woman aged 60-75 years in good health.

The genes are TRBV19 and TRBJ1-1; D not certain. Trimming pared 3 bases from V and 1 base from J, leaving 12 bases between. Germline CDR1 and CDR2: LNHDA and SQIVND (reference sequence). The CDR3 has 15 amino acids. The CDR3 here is CASSIAGARNTEAFF. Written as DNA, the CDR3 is TGTGCCAGTAGTATTGCGGGCGCAAGGAACACTGAAGCTTTCTTT.

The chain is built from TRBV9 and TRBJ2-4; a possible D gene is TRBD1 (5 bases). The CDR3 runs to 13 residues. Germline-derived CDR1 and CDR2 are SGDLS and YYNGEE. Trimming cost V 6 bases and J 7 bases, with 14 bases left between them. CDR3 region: CASNRAQGNIQYF. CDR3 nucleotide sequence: TGTGCCAGCAACAGAGCTCAGGGCAACATTCAGTACTTC.

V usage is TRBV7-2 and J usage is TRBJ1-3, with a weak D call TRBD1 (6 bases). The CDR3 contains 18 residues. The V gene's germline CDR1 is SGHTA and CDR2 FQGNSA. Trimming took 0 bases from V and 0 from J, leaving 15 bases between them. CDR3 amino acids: CASSLAAWGAYSGNTIYF. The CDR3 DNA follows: TGTGCCAGCAGCTTAGCGGCTTGGGGGGCCTACTCTGGAAACACCATATATTTT.

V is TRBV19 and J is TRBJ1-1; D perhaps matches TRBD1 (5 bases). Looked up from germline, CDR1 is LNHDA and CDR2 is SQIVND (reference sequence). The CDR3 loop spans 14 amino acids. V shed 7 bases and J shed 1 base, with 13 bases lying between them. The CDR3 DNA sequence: TGTGCCAGTACCCTTCAGGGTCAGAACACTGAAGCTTTCTTT. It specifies CASTLQGQNTEAFF.

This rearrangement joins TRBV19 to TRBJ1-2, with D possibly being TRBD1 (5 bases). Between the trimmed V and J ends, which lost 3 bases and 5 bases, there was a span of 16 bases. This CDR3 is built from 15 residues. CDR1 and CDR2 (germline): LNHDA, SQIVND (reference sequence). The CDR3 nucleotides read TGTGCCAGTAGTATTGCCGACAGAGTCGCGTATGGCTACACCTTC. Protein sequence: CASSIADRVAYGYTF.

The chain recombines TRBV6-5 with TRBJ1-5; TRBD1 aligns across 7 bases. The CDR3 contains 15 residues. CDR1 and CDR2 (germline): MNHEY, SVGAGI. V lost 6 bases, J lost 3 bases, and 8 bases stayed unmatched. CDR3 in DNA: TGTGCCAGCAGATTCGACAGGGAGACCAATCAGCCCCAGCATTTT. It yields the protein CASRFDRETNQPQHF.

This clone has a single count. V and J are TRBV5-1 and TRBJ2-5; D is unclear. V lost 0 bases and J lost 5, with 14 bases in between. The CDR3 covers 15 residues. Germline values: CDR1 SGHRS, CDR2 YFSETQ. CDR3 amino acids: CASSLAVDHRETQYF. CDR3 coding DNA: TGCGCCAGCAGCTTGGCCGTCGACCATCGGGAGACCCAGTACTTC.

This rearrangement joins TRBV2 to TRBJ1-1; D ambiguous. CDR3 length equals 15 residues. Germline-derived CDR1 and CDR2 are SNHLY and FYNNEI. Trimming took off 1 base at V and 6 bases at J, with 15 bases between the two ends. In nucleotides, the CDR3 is TGTGCCAGCAGTGAAGATTTGGTCCAAAACCCTGAAGCTTTCTTT. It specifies CASSEDLVQNPEAFF.

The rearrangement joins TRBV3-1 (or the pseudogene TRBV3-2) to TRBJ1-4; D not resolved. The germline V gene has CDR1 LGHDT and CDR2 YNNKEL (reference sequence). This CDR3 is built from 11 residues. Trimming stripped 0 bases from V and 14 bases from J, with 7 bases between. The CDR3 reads CASSQDSGLFF. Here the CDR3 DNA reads TGTGCCAGCAGCCAAGATTCCGGGCTGTTTTTT.

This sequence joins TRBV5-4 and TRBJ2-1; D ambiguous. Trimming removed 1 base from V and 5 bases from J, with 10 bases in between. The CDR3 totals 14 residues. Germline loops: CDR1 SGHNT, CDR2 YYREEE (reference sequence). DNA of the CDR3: TGTGCCAGCAGCTTGAGAAACCAAGACAATGAGCAGTTCTTC. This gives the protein CASSLRNQDNEQFF.

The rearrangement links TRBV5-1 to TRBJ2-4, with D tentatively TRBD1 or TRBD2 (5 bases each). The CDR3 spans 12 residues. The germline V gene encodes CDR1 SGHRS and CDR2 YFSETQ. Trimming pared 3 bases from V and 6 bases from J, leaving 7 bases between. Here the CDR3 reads CASSWDGNIQYF. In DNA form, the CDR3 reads TGCGCCAGCAGCTGGGACGGAAACATTCAGTACTTC.

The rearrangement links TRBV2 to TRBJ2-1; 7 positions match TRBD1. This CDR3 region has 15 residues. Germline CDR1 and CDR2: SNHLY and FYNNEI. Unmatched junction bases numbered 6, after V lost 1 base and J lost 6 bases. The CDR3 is CASSEDRGGGNEQFF. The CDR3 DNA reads TGTGCCAGCAGTGAAGACAGGGGTGGGGGCAATGAGCAGTTCTTC.

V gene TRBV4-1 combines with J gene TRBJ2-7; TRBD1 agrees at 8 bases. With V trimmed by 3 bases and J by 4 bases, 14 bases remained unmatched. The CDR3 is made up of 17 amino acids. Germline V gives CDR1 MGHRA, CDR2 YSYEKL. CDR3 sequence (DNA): TGCGCCAGCAGCCAGACAAGTCAGGGGGCTTTCCCGTACGAGCAGTACTTC. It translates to CASSQTSQGAFPYEQYF.

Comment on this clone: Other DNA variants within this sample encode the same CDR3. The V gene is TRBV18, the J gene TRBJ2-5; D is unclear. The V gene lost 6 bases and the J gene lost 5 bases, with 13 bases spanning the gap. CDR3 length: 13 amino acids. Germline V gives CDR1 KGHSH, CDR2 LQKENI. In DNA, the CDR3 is TGTGCCAGCTCCCCGGGCGAGAGGGAGACCCAGTACTTC. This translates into CASSPGERETQYF.

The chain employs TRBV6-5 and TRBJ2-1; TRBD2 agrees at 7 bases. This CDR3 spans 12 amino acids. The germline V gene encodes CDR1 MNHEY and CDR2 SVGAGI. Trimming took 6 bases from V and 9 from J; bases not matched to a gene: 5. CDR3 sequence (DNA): TGTGCCAGCAGGATGTGGGAGGGTGAGCAGTTCTTC. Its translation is CASRMWEGEQFF.

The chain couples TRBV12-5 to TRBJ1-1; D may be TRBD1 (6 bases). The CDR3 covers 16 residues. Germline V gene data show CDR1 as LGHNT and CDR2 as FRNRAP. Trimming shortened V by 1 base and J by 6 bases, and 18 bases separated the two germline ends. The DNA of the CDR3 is TGTGCTAGTGGTTTGGACTTCACAGGGTTAGGGGCTGAAGCTTTCTTT. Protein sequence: CASGLDFTGLGAEAFF.

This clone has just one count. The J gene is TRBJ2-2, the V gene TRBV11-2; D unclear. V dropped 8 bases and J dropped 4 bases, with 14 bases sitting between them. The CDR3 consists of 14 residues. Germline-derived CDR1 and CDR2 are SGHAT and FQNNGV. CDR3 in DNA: TGTGCCAGCCAACGAGGAGTGAGCACCGGGGAGCTGTTTTTT. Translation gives CASQRGVSTGELFF.

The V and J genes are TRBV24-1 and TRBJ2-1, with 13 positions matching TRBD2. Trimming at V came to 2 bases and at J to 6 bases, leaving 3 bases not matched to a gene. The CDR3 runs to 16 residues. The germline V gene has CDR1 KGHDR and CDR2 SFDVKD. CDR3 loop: CATSDSTSGGGNEQFF. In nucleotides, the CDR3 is TGTGCCACCAGTGATTCCACTAGCGGGGGGGGCAATGAGCAGTTCTTC.

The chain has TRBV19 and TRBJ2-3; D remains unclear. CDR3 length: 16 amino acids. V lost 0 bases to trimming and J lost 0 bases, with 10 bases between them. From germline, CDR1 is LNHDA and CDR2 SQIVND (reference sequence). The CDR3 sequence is CASSIDHQTSTDTQYF. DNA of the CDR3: TGTGCCAGTAGTATAGATCACCAGACTAGCACAGATACGCAGTATTTT.

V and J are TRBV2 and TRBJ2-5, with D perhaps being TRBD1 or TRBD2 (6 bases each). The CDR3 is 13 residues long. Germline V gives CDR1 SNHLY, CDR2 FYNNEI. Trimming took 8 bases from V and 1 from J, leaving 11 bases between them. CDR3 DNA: TGTGCCAGCCGGGGGCGGGCCCAAGAGACCCAGTACTTC. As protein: CASRGRAQETQYF.

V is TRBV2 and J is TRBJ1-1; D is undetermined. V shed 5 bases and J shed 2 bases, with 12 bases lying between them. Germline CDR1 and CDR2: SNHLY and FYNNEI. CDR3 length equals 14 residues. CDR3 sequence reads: CASSLIRSNTEAFF. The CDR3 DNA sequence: TGTGCCAGCAGTCTCATACGTTCTAACACTGAAGCTTTCTTT.

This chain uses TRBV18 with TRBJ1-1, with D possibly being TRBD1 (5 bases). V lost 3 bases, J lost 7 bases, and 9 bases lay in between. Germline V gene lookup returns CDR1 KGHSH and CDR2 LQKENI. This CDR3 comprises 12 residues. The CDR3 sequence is CASSPRGHEAFF. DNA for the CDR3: TGTGCCAGCTCACCCCGTGGACATGAAGCTTTCTTT.

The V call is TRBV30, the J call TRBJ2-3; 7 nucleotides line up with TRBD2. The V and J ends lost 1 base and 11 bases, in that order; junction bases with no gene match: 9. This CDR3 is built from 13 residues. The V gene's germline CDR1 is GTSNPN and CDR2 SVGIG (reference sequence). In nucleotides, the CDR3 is TGTGCCTGGAGTGGAGCGGGGCGTGGGGAGCAGTATTTT. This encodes CAWSGAGRGEQYF.